Each of the 16 T cell receptor beta chains below was sequenced from the same sample in a study of regulatory T cells in long-lasting Graves disease (dated by TCRdb to 2020 to 2023). Library prep was done by multiplex PCR. The instrument given in TCRdb is Illumina HiSeq 4000. TCR beta libraries were built with iRepertoire HTBI primers and Arm-PCR amplification of CDR3 regions. The public reads were run again by TCRdb, first through fastp at Q25 and then through MiXCR, and only productive beta chains were kept. Rows are combined by CDR3 protein, so each entry shows the most common genes and DNA. The sample has about 620,000 distinct CDR3 sequences on record, under 20% of them singletons. The leading ten clones occupy 18% of the sample. Taken with the paper, the label for time point translates to: newly diagnosed GD, antithyroid drugs for less than 3 months. For both TCR sequencing and RNA sequencing, RNA was extracted from PBMCs in TRIzol.

The sample was also reused in another study, on T cells in Graves' hyperthyroidism and ophthalmopathy.

Sequenced here: peripheral blood mononuclear cells (PBMCs), sampled at new diagnosis, from a patient treated with antithyroid drugs. The receptors were gathered from a woman in her 30s with Graves disease. Donor details come from another sample of the same person, matched by shared clones.

The CDR3 region has the DNA TGTGCCTATGAACCGCAGGGTAATCAGCCCCAGCATTTT. Translation: CAYEPQGNQPQHF. The chain carries TRBV19 and TRBJ1-5; a possible D gene is TRBD1 (5 bases). V lost 11 bases to trimming and J lost 4 bases, with 15 bases between them. CDR1 and CDR2 from the germline V gene are LNHDA and SQIVND (reference sequence). This CDR3 is built from 13 residues.

This clonotype was seen only a few times. V gene TRBV19 combines with J gene TRBJ2-7, with D unclear. V dropped 1 base and J dropped 3 bases, with 4 bases sitting between them. Per germline, CDR1 LNHDA and CDR2 SQIVND (reference sequence). The CDR3 totals 12 residues. In DNA, the CDR3 is TGTGCCAGTAGTATAGGGGGCTACGAGCAGTACTTC. Protein sequence: CASSIGGYEQYF.

This clonotype was counted at least ten times. This chain links TRBV28 with TRBJ1-2, with TRBD1 as a possible D gene (5 bases). The V end was cut by 11 bases, the J end by 3 bases, with 13 bases between. Germline V lookup: CDR1 MDHEN, CDR2 SYDVKM. The CDR3 consists of 12 residues. The CDR3 spells CASGRLDYGYTF. The CDR3 coding sequence is TGTGCCTCAGGGCGTTTGGACTATGGCTACACCTTC.

This clonotype was found many times. The V gene is TRBV5-1, the J gene TRBJ2-1; 9 nucleotides agree with TRBD2. V trimming: 4 bases; J trimming: 3 bases; junction bases outside the gene matches: 8. Germline V CDR1 and CDR2: SGHRS, YFSETQ. The CDR3 spans 16 residues. The CDR3 bases are TGCGCCAGCAGCCCGACCCTAGCGGGAATCTACAATGAGCAGTTCTTC. Protein sequence: CASSPTLAGIYNEQFF.

A remark on this clonotype: Just one base apart from a much larger clone, this may be a read error. The chain has TRBV6-1 and TRBJ1-1, with no clear D. Germline loops: CDR1 MNHNS, CDR2 SASEGT. V was pared by 8 bases and J by 4 bases, with 14 bases between. There are 13 residues in the CDR3. The CDR3 bases are TGTGCCAGCTCTGGCCTTGTAGGCACTGAAGCTTTCTTT. Translating it yields CASSGLVGTEAFF.

This clonotype was counted many times. The chain recombines TRBV7-2 with TRBJ2-7; D call uncertain. CDR3 length equals 13 residues. Trimming took off 1 base at V and 3 bases at J, with 7 bases between the two ends. Germline assignment: CDR1 SGHTA and CDR2 FQGNSA. The chain's CDR3 is CASSLDPGYEQYF. The CDR3 DNA sequence: TGTGCCAGCAGCTTAGATCCCGGCTACGAGCAGTACTTC.

The genes are TRBV7-2 and TRBJ2-6; the D gene is possibly TRBD2 (5 bases). Germline V gene data show CDR1 as SGHTA and CDR2 as FQGNSA. V dropped 5 bases and J dropped 0 bases, with 17 bases sitting between them. The CDR3 is made up of 18 amino acids. DNA for the CDR3: TGTGCCAGCAGCATTAGGTCGATAGGGAGCTCTGGGGCCAACGTCCTGACTTTC. Protein sequence: CASSIRSIGSSGANVLTF.

Remarks on this clonotype: A read error is possible here, since a much larger clone lies one base away. The chain links TRBV24-1 to TRBJ1-2; possible D gene TRBD1, 5 bases. This CDR3 is built from 15 residues. V was clipped by 3 bases and J by 6 bases, with 16 bases between them. Germline CDR1 KGHDR, CDR2 SFDVKD. The CDR3 region is CATSDPYQQENGYTF. CDR3 in DNA: TGTGCCACCAGTGATCCCTATCAACAGGAAAATGGCTACACCTTC.

This chain joins TRBV6-2 or TRBV6-3 and TRBJ2-3, with 14 positions matching TRBD2. V trimming: 0 bases; J trimming: 5 bases; junction bases outside the gene matches: 4. The CDR3 runs to 17 residues. Germline values: CDR1 MNHEY, CDR2 SVGEGT. Here the CDR3 reads CASSYSGTSGSQDTQYF. CDR3 DNA: TGTGCCAGCAGTTACTCGGGGACTAGCGGGAGTCAAGATACGCAGTATTTT.

The chain uses TRBV3-1 and TRBJ2-5; D is unresolved. The length of the CDR3 is 12 residues. CDR1 and CDR2 (germline): LGHDT, YNNKEL (reference sequence). The V end was cut by 8 bases, the J end by 0 bases, with 7 bases between. CDR3 DNA: TGTGCCAGCCATGGGTACCAAGAGACCCAGTACTTC. This translates into CASHGYQETQYF.

This clonotype has at least ten counts. The V call is TRBV7-3, the J call TRBJ2-5; D is possibly TRBD1 or TRBD2 (6 bases each). Germline V gene lookup returns CDR1 SGHTA and CDR2 FQGTGA. CDR3 size: 12 residues. V lost 5 bases, J lost 5 bases, and 9 bases lay in between. CDR3 amino acids: CASSQGGETQYF. The CDR3 DNA is TGTGCCAGCAGCCAAGGGGGGGAGACCCAGTACTTC.

This clonotype was counted at least ten times. The chain employs TRBV19 and TRBJ1-2, with 9 bases identical to TRBD1. This CDR3 region has 14 residues. Germline V lookup: CDR1 LNHDA, CDR2 SQIVND (reference sequence). Trimming took 3 bases from V and 4 from J; bases not matched to a gene: 3. For the CDR3, the DNA is TGTGCCAGTAGTATCACAGGGGGCTTCTATGGCTACACCTTC. It encodes CASSITGGFYGYTF.

On this clonotype itself: This may be a read error: a much more frequent sequence differs by one nucleotide. This chain links TRBV20-1 with TRBJ2-3; no definite D call. The CDR3 has 15 amino acids. Per germline, CDR1 DFQATT and CDR2 SNEGSKA (reference sequence). The CDR3, as DNA: TGCAGTGTTAGAGATCTTCTCGGCGAGGCAGATACGCAGTATTTT. Protein product: CSVRDLLGEADTQYF.

A note on this clonotype: One end of the junction fails to match germline, which may point to a read error. The CDR3 nucleotides are TGTACCAGCAGCCATAGGGGGGGACACGTAATGAACACTGAAGCTTTCTTT. Translation gives CTSSHRGGHVMNTEAFF. The V call is TRBV7-9, the J call TRBJ1-1; maybe TRBD1 (6 bases). Germline-derived CDR1 and CDR2 are SEHNR and FQNEAQ (reference sequence). The CDR3 loop spans 17 amino acids.

The sample holds a few counts of this clonotype. The chain is built from TRBV20-1 and TRBJ2-7; a weak D match, TRBD1 (5 bases). V lost 2 bases and J 5 bases, leaving 16 bases between the germline ends. The CDR3 runs to 14 residues. Germline CDR1 and CDR2: DFQATT and SNEGSKA (reference sequence). CDR3 coding DNA: TGCAGTGCTAGACCCCCTTCAGGGATCCACGAGCAGTACTTC. Protein product: CSARPPSGIHEQYF.

This clonotype appeared a few times. The chain uses TRBV28 and TRBJ2-7; TRBD1 is a possible D gene (6 bases). Germline V CDR1 and CDR2: MDHEN, SYDVKM. There are 16 residues in the CDR3. Trimming removed 5 bases from V and 1 base from J, with 18 bases in between. The CDR3 DNA reads TGTGCCAGCAGTGATCCAAGCGGAAGGGGGTCCTACGAGCAGTACTTC. Amino acids: CASSDPSGRGSYEQYF. The full variable domain, rest sourced from reference TRBV28 and TRBJ2-7, is DVKVTQSSRYLVKRTGEKVFLECVQDMDHENMFWYRQDPGLGLRLIYFSYDVKMKEKGDIPEGYSVSREKKERFSLILESASTNQTSMYLCASSDPSGRGSYEQYFGPGTRLTVT.